This T cell receptor beta chain was identified during a study of blood T cell repertoires in COVID-19. A word on this clone: At one end the junction does not follow the germline gene, possibly because of a read error.

The CDR3 has 15 residues. Germline V gene lookup returns CDR1 SGHRS and CDR2 YFSETQ. Followed longitudinally, the Seattle patients had been enrolled during active infection. Clones were sequenced by immunoSEQ multiplex PCR, and TCRdb holds only the in-frame ones, with some missing. The sample shows a few hundred thousand clones, 90% of them seen only once. The sample taken for sequencing was peripheral blood. The genes are TRBV5-1 and TRBJ1-6; TRBD1 matches at 11 bases. The TCR was taken from a woman aged 55-70 years with COVID-19, enrolled during active disease. CDR3 coding DNA: TGCGCCAGCAGTTTGGAGGGACAGGGGGTTTCACCCCTCCACTTT. Translated, it gives CASSLEGQGVSPLHF.